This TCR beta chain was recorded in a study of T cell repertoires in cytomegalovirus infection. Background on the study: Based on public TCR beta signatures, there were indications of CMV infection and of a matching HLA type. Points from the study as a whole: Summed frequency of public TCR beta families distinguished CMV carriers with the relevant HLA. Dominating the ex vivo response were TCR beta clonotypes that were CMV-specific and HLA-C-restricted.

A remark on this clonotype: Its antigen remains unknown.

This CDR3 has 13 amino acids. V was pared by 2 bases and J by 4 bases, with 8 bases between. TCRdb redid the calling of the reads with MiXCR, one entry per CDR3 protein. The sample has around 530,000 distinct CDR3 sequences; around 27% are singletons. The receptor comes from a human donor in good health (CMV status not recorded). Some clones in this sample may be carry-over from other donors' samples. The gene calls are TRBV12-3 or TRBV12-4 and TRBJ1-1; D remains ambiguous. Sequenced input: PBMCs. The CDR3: CASSLRGITEAFF. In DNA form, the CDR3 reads TGTGCCAGCAGTTTAAGAGGGATCACTGAAGCTTTCTTT.